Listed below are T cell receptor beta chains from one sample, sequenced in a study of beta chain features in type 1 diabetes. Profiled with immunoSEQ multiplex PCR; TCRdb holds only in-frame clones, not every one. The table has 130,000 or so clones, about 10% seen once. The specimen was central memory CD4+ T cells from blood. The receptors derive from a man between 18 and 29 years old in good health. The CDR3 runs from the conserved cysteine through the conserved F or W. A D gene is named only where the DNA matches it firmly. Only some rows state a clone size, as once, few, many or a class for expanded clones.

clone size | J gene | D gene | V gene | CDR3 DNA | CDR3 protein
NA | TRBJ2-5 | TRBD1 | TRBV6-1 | TGTGCCAGCAGTGTAGGGGACAGACCGTACCAAGAGACCCAGTACTTC | CASSVGDRPYQETQYF
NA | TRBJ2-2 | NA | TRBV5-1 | TGCGCCAGCAGAGTCGACCAGGGGTCCGGGGAGCTGTTTTTT | CASRVDQGSGELFF
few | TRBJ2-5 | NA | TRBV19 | TGTGCCAGTAGTCACCAGAACCAAGAGACCCAGTACTTC | CASSHQNQETQYF
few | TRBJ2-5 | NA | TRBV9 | TGTGCCAGCAGCCGACTAGAGCTGGTAGAGACCCAGTACTTC | CASSRLELVETQYF
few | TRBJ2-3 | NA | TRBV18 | TGTGCCAGCTCACCAGAGTCAGATACGCAGTATTTT | CASSPESDTQYF
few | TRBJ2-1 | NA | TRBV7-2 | TGTGCCAGCAGCGGGGCCTCTACTTTGAATGAGCAGTTCTTC | CASSGASTLNEQFF
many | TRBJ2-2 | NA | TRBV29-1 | TGCAGCGGCGGGGGCAACACCGGGGAGCTGTTTTTT | CSGGGNTGELFF
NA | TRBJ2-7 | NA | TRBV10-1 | TGCGCCGACCAAGCGCGGGCGACCTACGAGCAGTACTTC | CADQARATYEQYF
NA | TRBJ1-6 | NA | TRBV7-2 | TGTGCCAGCAGCTCCTCTAGACAGAGCTCCTATAATTCACCCCTCCACTTT | CASSSSRQSSYNSPLHF
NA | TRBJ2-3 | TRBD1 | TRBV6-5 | TGTGCCAGCAGGTCCGACAGGGGGTTTGCAGATACGCAGTATTTT | CASRSDRGFADTQYF
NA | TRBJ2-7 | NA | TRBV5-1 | TGCGCCAGCAGCTTGGCCGTGGGCGCCTACGAGCAGTACTTC | CASSLAVGAYEQYF
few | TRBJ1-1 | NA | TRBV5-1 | TGCGCCAGCAGCTTGGCCAGGGTAAGCACTGAAGCTTTCTTT | CASSLARVSTEAFF
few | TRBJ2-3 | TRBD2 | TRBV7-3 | TGTGCCAGCAGCTCAAAGGGGGCTAGCGGGGGGGCCAGAAATACGCAGTATTTT | CASSSKGASGGARNTQYF
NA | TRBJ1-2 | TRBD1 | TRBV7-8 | TGTGCCAGCAGTTTCAGGGGGCCTTTGGATGGCTACACCTTC | CASSFRGPLDGYTF
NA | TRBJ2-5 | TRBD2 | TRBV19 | TGTGCCAGTAGTAGCACTAGCGGAGAGACCCAGTACTTC | CASSSTSGETQYF
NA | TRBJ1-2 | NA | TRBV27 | TGTGCCAGCAGTCCCACGTGGAGCGTTAACTATGGCTACACCTTC | CASSPTWSVNYGYTF
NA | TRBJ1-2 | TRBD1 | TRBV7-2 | TGTGCCAGCAGCTCACGGACAGGGGGCGATGGCTACACCTTC | CASSSRTGGDGYTF
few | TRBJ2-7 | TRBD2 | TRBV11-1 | TGTGCCAGCAGCATTACTAGCGGGGGAACCTACGAGCAGTACTTC | CASSITSGGTYEQYF
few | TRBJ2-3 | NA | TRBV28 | TGTGCCAGCAGCTCTCGCCCGGGGAGGTCAGATACGCAGTATTTT | CASSSRPGRSDTQYF
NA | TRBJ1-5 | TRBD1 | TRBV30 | TGTGCCTGGAGTTCCACGGGGACAGGGTTTCAGCCCCAGCATTTT | CAWSSTGTGFQPQHF
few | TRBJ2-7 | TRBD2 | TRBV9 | TGTGCCAGCAGCGCACCGTTAGCGGGGGGTTACGAGCAGTACTTC | CASSAPLAGGYEQYF
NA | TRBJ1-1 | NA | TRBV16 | TGTGCCAGCAGCCCAACCGGGGGGAACACTGAAGCTTTCTTT | CASSPTGGNTEAFF
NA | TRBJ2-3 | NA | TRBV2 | TGTGCCAGCAGTGCGACTAATACGCAGTATTTT | CASSATNTQYF
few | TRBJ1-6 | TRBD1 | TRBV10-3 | TGTGCCATCAGCCTCGACAGGGCCAATTCACCCCTCCACTTT | CAISLDRANSPLHF
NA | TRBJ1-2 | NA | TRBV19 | TGTGCCAGTACCTCTACCGACGGGAACACCTACACCTTC | CASTSTDGNTYTF
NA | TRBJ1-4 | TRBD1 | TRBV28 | TGTGCCAGCAGTGGGACAGTTACTAATGAAAAACTGTTTTTT | CASSGTVTNEKLFF
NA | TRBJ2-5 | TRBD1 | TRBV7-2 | TGTGCCAGCAGCTTAGGAGGACAGGGTCGTCGAGAGACCCAGTACTTC | CASSLGGQGRRETQYF
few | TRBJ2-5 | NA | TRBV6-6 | TGTGCCAGCAGTTTGGAACGGCTGGGCCCTGAGACCCAGTACTTC | CASSLERLGPETQYF
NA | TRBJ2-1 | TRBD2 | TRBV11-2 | TGTGCCAGCTTAGGGACTAGCGGGACCGGCTCCTACAATGAGCAGTTCTTC | CASLGTSGTGSYNEQFF
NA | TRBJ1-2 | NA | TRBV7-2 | TGTGCCAGCAGTCCAGTGGCAGACTATGGCTACACCTTC | CASSPVADYGYTF
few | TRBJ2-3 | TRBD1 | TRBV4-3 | TGCGCCAGCAGCAAGGGACAGGGCACAGATACGCAGTATTTT | CASSKGQGTDTQYF
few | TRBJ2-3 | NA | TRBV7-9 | TGTGCCAGCAGCTCTGGGCTAGCCAACACAGATACGCAGTATTTT | CASSSGLANTDTQYF
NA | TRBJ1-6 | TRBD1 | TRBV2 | TGTGCCAGCAGCGTCGCCGCCGGGACAGGGCTTTCACCCCTCCACTTT | CASSVAAGTGLSPLHF
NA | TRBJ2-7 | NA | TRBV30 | TGTGCCTGGAGCGACGGGGGTGCCTACGAGCAGTACTTC | CAWSDGGAYEQYF
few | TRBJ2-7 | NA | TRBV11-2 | TGTGCCAGCAGCTTAGGGAACAGTGAGACCTACGAGCAGTACTTC | CASSLGNSETYEQYF
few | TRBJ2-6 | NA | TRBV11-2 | TGTGCCAGCAGGCCTAGCCACCCTGGGGCCAACGTCCTGACTTTC | CASRPSHPGANVLTF
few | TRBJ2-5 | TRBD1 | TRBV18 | TGTGCCAGCTCACCCGGCGAGGGGACAGGGCTCGAGACCCAGTACTTC | CASSPGEGTGLETQYF
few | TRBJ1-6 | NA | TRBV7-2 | TGTGCCAGCAGCTTGAGTGATTATAATTCACCCCTCCACTTT | CASSLSDYNSPLHF
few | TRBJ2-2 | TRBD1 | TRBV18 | TGTGCCAGCTCACGCGGACAGGCAACGAACACCGGGGAGCTGTTTTTT | CASSRGQATNTGELFF
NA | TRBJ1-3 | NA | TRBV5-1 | TGCGCCAGCAGCCCTTCAGAGTTCCCGAGGACTGGAAACACCATATATTTT | CASSPSEFPRTGNTIYF
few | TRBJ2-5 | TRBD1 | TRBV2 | TGTGCCAGCAGCGGGACAGCGTACCAAGAGACCCAGTACTTC | CASSGTAYQETQYF
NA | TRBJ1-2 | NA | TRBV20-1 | TGCAGTGCCCGAGTGATCCAAATGTGTACCTTC | CSARVIQMCTF
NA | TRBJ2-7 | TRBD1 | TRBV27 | TGTGCCAGCACCCAAGGGACAGGATTCTACGAGCAGTACTTC | CASTQGTGFYEQYF
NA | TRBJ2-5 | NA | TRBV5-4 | TGTGCCAGCAGCTTCCGCAGGGAAGAGACCCAGTACTTC | CASSFRREETQYF
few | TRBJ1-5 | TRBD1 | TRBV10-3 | TGTGCCATCAGCCTAGACAGGGGTCAGCCCCAGCATTTT | CAISLDRGQPQHF
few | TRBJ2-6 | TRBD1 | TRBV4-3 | TGCGCCAGCAGCCAACAGTCTCCTACAGGGGACTCTGGGGCCAACGTCCTGACTTTC | CASSQQSPTGDSGANVLTF
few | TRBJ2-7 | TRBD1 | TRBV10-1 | TGCGCCAGCAGTGAATGGGGGACAGGCTCCTACGAGCAGTACTTC | CASSEWGTGSYEQYF
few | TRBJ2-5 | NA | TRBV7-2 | TGTGCCAGCAGCTTAGCGCGGGAAGAGACCCAGTACTTC | CASSLAREETQYF
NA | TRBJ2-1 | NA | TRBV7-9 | TGTGCCAGCAGCTCGAACGGACAGAGGGGCAATGAGCAGTTCTTC | CASSSNGQRGNEQFF
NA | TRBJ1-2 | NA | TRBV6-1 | TGTGCCAGCAGGGAGGAGGTCATCTATGGCTACACCTTC | CASREEVIYGYTF
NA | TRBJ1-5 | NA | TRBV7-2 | TGTGCCAGCAGCCTGTGGAGGGATCAGCCCCAGCATTTT | CASSLWRDQPQHF
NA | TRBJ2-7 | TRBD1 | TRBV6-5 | TGTGCCAGCAGTTACTCGACAGGGGCCTACGAGCAGTACTTC | CASSYSTGAYEQYF